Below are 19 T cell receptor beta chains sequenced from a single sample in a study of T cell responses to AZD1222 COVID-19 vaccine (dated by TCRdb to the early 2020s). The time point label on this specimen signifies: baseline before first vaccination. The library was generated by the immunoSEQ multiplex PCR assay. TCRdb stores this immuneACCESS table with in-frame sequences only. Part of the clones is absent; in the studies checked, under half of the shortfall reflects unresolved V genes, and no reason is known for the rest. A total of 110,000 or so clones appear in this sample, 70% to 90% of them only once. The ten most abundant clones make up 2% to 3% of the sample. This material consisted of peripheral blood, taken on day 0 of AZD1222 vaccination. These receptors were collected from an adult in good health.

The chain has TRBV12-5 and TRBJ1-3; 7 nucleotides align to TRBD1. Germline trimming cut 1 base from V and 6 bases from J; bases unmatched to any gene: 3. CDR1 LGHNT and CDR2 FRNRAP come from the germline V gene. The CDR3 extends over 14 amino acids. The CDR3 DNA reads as TGTGCTAGTGGTTTGGGAGGGGGCACAAACACCATATATTTT. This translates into CASGLGGGTNTIYF.

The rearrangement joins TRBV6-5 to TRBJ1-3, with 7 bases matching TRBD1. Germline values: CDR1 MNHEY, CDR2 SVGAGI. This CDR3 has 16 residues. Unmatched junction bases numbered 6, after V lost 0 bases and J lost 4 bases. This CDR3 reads CASSYSTGSSGNTIYF. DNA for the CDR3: TGTGCCAGCAGTTACTCGACAGGGTCTTCGGGAAACACCATATATTTT.

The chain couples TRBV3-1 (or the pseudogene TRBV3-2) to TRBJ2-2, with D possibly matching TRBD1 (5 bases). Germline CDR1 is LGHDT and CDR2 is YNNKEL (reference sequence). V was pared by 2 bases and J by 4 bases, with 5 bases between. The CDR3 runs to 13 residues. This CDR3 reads CASSQQGTGELFF. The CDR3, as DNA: TGTGCCAGCAGCCAACAGGGCACCGGGGAGCTGTTTTTT.

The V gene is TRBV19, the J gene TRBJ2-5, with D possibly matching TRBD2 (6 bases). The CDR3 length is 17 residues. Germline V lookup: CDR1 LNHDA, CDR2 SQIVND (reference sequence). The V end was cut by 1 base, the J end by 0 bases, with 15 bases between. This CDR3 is CASSIGEEGLYQETQYF. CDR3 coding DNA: TGTGCCAGTAGTATAGGGGAGGAGGGCTTGTACCAAGAGACCCAGTACTTC.

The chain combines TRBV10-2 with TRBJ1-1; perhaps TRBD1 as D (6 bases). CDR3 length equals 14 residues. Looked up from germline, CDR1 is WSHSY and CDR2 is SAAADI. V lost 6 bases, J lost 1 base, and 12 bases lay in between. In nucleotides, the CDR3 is TGCGCCAGCAGACAGGGATGGGGGAACACTGAAGCTTTCTTT. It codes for CASRQGWGNTEAFF.

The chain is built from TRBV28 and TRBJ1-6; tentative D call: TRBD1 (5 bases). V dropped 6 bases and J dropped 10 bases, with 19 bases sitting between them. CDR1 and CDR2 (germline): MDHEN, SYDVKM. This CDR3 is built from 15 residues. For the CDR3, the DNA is TGTGCCAGCAGGTCCCTGGGGGTGGCTGGGTCACCCCTCCACTTT. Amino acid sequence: CASRSLGVAGSPLHF. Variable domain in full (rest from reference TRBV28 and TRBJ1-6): DVKVTQSSRYLVKRTGEKVFLECVQDMDHENMFWYRQDPGLGLRLIYFSYDVKMKEKGDIPEGYSVSREKKERFSLILESASTNQTSMYLCASRSLGVAGSPLHFGNGTRLTVT.

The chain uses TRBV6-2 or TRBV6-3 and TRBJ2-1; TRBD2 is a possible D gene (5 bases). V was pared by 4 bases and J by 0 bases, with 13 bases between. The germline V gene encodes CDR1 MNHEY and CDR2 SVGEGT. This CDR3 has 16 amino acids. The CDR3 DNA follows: TGTGCCAGCAGTTCCGTAGCGACCTACTCCTACAATGAGCAGTTCTTC. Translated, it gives CASSSVATYSYNEQFF.

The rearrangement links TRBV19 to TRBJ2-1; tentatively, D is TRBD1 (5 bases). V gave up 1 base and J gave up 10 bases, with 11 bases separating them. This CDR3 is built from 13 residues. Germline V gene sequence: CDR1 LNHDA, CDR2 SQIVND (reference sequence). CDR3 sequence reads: CASSIAARTEQFF. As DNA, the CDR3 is TGTGCCAGTAGTATAGCCGCCCGGACAGAGCAGTTCTTC.

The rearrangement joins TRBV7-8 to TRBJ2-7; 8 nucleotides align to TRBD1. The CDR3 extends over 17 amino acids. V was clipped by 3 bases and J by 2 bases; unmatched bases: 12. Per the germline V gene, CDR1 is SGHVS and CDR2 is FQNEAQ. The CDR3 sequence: CASSFGGVGQGAYEQYF. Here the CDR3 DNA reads TGTGCCAGCAGCTTCGGGGGTGTAGGACAGGGAGCCTACGAGCAGTACTTC.

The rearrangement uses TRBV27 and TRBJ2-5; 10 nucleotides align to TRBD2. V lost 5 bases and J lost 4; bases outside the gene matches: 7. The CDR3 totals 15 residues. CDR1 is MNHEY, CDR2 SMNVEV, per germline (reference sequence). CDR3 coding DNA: TGTGCCAGCAGTACTAGCGGGACATATGGAGAGACCCAGTACTTC. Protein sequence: CASSTSGTYGETQYF.

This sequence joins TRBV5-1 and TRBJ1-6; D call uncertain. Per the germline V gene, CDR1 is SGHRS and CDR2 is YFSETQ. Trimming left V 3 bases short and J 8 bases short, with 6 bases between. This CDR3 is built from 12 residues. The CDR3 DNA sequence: TGCGCCAGCAGCTCCCCTGATTCACCCCTCCACTTT. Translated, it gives CASSSPDSPLHF.

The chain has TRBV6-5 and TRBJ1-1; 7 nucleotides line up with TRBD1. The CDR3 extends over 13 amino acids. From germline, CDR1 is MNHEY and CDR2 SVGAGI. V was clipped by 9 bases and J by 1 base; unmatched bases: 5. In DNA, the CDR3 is TGTGCCAGTGGAGGACAGGCGAACACTGAAGCTTTCTTT. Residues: CASGGQANTEAFF.

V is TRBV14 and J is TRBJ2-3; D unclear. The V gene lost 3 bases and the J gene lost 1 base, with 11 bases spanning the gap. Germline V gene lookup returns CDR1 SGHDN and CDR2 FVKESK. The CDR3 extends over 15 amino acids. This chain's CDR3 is CASSHRAPGTDTQYF. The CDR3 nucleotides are TGTGCCAGCAGCCACCGTGCTCCGGGCACAGATACGCAGTATTTT.

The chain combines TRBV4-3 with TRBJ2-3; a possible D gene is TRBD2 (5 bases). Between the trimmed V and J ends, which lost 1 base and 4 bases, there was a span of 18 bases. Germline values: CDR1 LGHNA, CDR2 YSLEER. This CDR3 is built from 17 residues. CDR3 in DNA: TGCGCCAGCAGCCAAGTGTTGGTCCGGGGTTTTTCAGATACGCAGTATTTT. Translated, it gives CASSQVLVRGFSDTQYF.

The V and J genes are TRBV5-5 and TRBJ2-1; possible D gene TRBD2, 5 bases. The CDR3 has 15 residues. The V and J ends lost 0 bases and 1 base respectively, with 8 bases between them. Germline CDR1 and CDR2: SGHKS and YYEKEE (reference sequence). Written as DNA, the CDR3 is TGTGCCAGCAGCTTGGGCCCGGGATCCTACAATGAGCAGTTCTTC. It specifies CASSLGPGSYNEQFF.

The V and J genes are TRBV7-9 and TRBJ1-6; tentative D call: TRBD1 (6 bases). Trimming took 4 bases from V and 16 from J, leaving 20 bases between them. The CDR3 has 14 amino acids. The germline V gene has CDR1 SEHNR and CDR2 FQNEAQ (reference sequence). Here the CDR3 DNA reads TGTGCCAGCAGCTCTTTGGACAGTCCTGAGGATCTCCACTTT. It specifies CASSSLDSPEDLHF.

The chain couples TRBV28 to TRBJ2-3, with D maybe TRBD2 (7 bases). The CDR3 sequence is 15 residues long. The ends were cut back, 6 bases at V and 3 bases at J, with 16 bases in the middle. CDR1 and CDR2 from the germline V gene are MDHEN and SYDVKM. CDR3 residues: CASRPRGAETDTQYF. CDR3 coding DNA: TGTGCCAGCAGGCCCCGGGGGGCAGAGACAGATACGCAGTATTTT.

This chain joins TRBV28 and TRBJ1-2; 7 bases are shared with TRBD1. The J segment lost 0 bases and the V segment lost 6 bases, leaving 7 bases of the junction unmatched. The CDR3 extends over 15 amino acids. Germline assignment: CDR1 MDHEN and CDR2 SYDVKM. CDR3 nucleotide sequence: TGTGCCAGCAGAACTCCAGGGGGGGCTAACTATGGCTACACCTTC. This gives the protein CASRTPGGANYGYTF.

CDR3 nucleotides: TGCGCCAGCAGCCCCTCGGGCGGTGATAGCTACACCTTC. It yields the protein CASSPSGGDSYTF. The gene calls are TRBV5-1 and TRBJ1-2; no clear D. The CDR3 contains 13 residues. Looked up from germline, CDR1 is SGHRS and CDR2 is YFSETQ. V lost 4 bases and J lost 9, with 16 bases in between.